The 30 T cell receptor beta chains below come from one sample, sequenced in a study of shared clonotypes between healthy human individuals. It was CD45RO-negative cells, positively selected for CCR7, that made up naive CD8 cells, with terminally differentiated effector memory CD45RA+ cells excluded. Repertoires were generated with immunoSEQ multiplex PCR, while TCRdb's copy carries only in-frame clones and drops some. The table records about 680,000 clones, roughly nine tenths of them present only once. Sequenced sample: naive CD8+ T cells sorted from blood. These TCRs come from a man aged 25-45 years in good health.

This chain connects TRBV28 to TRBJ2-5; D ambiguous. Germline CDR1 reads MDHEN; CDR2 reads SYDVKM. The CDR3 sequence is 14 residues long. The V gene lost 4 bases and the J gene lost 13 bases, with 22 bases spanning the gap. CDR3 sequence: CASSSITDLLTAYF. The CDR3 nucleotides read TGTGCCAGCAGTTCCATAACGGACCTCCTCACGGCGTACTTC. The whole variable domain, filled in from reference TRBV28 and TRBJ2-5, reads DVKVTQSSRYLVKRTGEKVFLECVQDMDHENMFWYRQDPGLGLRLIYFSYDVKMKEKGDIPEGYSVSREKKERFSLILESASTNQTSMYLCASSSITDLLTAYFGPGTRLLVL.

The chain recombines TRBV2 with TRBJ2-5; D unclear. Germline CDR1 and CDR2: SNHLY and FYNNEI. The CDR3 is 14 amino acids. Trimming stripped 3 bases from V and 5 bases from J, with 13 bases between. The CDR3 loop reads CASSERRVGETQYF. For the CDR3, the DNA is TGTGCCAGCAGTGAGCGAAGGGTTGGGGAGACCCAGTACTTC.

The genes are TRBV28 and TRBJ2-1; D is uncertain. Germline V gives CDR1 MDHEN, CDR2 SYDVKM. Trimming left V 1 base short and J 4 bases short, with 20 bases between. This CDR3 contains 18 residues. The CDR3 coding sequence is TGTGCCAGCAGTTTATTATCGATGGGGAACTCAAGGTACAATGAGCAGTTCTTC. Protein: CASSLLSMGNSRYNEQFF.

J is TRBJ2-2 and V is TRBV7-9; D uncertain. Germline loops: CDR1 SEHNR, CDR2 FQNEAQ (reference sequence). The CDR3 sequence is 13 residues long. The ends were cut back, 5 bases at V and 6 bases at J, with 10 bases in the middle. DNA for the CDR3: TGTGCCAGCAGCCCGATTCCAGCCGGGGAGCTGTTTTTT. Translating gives CASSPIPAGELFF. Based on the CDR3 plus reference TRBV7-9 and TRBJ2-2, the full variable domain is DTGVSQNPRHKITKRGQNVTFRCDPISEHNRLYWYRQTLGQGPEFLTYFQNEAQLEKSRLLSDRFSAERPKGSFSTLEIQRTEQGDSAMYLCASSPIPAGELFFGEGSRLTVL.

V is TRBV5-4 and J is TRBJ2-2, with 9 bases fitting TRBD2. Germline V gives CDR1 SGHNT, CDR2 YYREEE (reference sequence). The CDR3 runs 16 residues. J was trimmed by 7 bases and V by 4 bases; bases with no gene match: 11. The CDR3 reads CASSVAGVDVFGELFF. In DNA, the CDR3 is TGTGCCAGCAGCGTAGCGGGAGTCGATGTCTTCGGGGAGCTGTTTTTT. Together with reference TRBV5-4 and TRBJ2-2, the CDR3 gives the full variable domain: ETGVTQSPTHLIKTRGQQVTLRCSSQSGHNTVSWYQQALGQGPQFIFQYYREEENGRGNFPPRFSGLQFPNYSSELNVNALELDDSALYLCASSVAGVDVFGELFFGEGSRLTVL.

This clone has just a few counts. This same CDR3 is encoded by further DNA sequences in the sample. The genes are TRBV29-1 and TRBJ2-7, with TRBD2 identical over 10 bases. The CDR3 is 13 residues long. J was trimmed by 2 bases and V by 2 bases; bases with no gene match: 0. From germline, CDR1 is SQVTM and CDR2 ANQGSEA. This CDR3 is CSVELAGAYEQYF. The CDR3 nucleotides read TGCAGCGTTGAACTAGCGGGGGCCTACGAGCAGTACTTC.

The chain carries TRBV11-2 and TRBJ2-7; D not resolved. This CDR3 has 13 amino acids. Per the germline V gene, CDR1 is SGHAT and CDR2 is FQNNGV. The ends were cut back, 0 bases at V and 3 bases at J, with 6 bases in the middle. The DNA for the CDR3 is TGTGCCAGCAGCTTAGATGGCAGCTACGAGCAGTACTTC. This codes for CASSLDGSYEQYF.

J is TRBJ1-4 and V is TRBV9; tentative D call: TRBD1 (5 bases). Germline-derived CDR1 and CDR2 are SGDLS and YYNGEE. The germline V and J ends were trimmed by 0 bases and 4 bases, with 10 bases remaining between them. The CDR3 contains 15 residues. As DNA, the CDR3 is TGTGCCAGCAGCGTAGAAGGGGAACTTAATGAAAAACTGTTTTTT. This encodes CASSVEGELNEKLFF.

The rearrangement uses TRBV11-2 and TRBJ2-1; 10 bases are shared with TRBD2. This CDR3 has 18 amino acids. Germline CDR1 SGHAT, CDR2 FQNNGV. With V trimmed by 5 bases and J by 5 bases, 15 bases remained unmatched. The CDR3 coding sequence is TGTGCCAGCAGCCCCACGGGTTCTAGCGGGAGACCCCACAATGAGCAGTTCTTC. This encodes CASSPTGSSGRPHNEQFF. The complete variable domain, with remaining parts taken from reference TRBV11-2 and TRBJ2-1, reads EAGVAQSPRYKIIEKRQSVAFWCNPISGHATLYWYQQILGQGPKLLIQFQNNGVVDDSQLPKDRFSAERLKGVDSTLKIQPAKLEDSAVYLCASSPTGSSGRPHNEQFFGPGTRLTVL.

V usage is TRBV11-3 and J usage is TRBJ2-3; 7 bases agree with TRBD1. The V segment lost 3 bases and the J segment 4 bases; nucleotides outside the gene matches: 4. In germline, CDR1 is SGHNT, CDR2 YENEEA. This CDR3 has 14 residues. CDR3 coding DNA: TGTGCCAGCAGCTTGACAGGGTTTGCAGATACGCAGTATTTT. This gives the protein CASSLTGFADTQYF.

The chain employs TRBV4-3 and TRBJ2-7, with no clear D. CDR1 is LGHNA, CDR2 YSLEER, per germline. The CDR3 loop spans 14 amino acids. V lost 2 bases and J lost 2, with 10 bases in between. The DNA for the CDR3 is TGCGCCAGCAGCCAAAGGGTCCGGACCTACGAGCAGTACTTC. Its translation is CASSQRVRTYEQYF.

The CDR3 nucleotides are TGTGCCAGCAGTTTAGGCGGGATAAACAATGAGCAGTTCTTC. Its translation is CASSLGGINNEQFF. The gene calls are TRBV28 and TRBJ2-1, with D maybe TRBD2 (6 bases). V lost 2 bases and J 5 bases, leaving 10 bases between the germline ends. CDR3 size: 14 residues. Germline values: CDR1 MDHEN, CDR2 SYDVKM.

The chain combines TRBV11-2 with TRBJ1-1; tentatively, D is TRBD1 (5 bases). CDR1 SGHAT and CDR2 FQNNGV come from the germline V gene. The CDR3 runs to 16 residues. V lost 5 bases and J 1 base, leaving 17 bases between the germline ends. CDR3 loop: CASSTDQGEGNTEAFF. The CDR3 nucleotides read TGTGCCAGCAGCACAGACCAGGGAGAGGGGAACACTGAAGCTTTCTTT.

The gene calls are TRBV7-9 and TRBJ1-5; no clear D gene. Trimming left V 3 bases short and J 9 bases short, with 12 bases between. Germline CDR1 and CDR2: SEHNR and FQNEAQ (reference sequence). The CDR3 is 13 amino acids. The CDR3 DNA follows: TGTGCCAGCAGCTTGGGAGACCCATGGCCCCAGCATTTT. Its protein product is CASSLGDPWPQHF.

The CDR3 bases are TGTGCCAGCAGCATCCACCAGGGAGTCCTCGAGCAGTACTTC. This gives the protein CASSIHQGVLEQYF. This chain uses TRBV7-8 with TRBJ2-7, with D perhaps TRBD1 or TRBD2 (5 bases each). The V gene's germline CDR1 is SGHVS and CDR2 FQNEAQ. There are 14 residues in the CDR3. Trimming took off 5 bases at V and 6 bases at J, with 17 bases between the two ends. The whole variable domain, remainder taken from reference TRBV7-8 and TRBJ2-7, is GAGVSQSPRYKVAKRGQDVALRCDPISGHVSLFWYQQALGQGPEFLTYFQNEAQLDKSGLPSDRFFAERPEGSVSTLKIQRTQQEDSAVYLCASSIHQGVLEQYFGPGTRLTVT.

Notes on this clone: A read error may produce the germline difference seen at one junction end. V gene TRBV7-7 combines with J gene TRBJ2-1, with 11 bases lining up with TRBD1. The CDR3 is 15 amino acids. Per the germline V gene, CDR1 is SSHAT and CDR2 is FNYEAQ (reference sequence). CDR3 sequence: CASSRGTGGFDEQFF. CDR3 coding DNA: TGTGCTAGCAGCCGCGGGACAGGGGGTTTTGATGAGCAGTTCTTC.

The CDR3 reads CAGRMDTEAFF. The CDR3 DNA is TGTGCTGGGAGGATGGACACTGAAGCTTTCTTT. This chain joins TRBV12-5 and TRBJ1-1; no clear D gene. This CDR3 has 11 residues. Deletions cut 11 bases from V and 3 bases from J, with 10 bases between. Germline CDR1 is LGHNT and CDR2 is FRNRAP.

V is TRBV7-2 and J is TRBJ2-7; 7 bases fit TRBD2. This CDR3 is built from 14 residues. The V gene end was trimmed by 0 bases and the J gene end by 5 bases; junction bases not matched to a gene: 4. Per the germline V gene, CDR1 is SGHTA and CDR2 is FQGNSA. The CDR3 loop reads CASSLASGGDEQYF. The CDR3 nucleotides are TGTGCCAGCAGCTTAGCCAGTGGGGGGGACGAGCAGTACTTC.

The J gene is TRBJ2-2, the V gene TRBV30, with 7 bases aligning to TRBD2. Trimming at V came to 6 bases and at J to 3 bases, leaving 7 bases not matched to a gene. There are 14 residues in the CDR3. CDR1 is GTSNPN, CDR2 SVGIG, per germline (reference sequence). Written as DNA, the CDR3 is TGTGCCTGTGAAGCGGGAACCGACACCGGGGAGCTGTTTTTT. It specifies CACEAGTDTGELFF.

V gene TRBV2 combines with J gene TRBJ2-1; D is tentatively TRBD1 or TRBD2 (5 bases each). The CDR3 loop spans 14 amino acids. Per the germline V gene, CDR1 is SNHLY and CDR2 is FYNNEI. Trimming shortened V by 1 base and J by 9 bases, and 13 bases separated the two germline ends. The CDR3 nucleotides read TGTGCCAGCAGTGAAGTTTCAAGGGGACCTGAGCAGTTCTTC. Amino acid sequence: CASSEVSRGPEQFF.

The CDR3 nucleotides read TGTGCCAGCCTTGATCCGGGGTACAGCTACGAGCAGTACTTC. This gives the protein CASLDPGYSYEQYF. V is TRBV2 and J is TRBJ2-7, with D possibly matching TRBD2 (5 bases). CDR1 is SNHLY and CDR2 is FYNNEI in the germline V gene. V gave up 8 bases and J gave up 3 bases, with 17 bases separating them. CDR3 length: 14 amino acids.

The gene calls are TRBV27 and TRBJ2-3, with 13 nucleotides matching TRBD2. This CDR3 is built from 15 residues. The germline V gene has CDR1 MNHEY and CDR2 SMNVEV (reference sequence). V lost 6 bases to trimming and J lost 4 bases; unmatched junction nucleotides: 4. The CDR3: CASSPGLAGADTQYF. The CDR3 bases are TGTGCCAGCAGCCCTGGACTAGCGGGAGCAGATACGCAGTATTTT.

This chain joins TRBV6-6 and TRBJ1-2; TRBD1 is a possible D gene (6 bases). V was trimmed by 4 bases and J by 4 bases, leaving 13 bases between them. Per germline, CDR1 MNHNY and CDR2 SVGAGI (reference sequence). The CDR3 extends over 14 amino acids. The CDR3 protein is CASSSRTDLYGYTF. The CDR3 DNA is TGTGCCAGCAGTTCTCGGACAGATCTCTATGGCTACACCTTC.

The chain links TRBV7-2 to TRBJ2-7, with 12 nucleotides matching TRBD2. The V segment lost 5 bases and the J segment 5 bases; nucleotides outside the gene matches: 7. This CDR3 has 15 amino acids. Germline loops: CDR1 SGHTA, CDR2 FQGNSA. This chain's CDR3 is CASSGGLAGFDEQYF. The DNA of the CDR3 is TGTGCCAGCAGCGGCGGACTAGCGGGATTCGACGAGCAGTACTTC.

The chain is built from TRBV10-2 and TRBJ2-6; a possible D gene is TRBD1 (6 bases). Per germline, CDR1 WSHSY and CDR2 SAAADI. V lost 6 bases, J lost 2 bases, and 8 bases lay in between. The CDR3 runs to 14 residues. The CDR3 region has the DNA TGCGCCAGCAGCAACAGGGCTGGGGCCAACGTCCTGACTTTC. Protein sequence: CASSNRAGANVLTF.

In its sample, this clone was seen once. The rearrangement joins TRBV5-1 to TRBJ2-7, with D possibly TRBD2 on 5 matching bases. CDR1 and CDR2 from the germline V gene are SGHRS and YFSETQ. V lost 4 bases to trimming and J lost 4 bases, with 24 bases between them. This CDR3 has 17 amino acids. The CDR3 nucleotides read TGCGCCAGCAGCCCGGGCGAAGGACTCCCAACTCGATACGAGCAGTACTTC. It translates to CASSPGEGLPTRYEQYF.

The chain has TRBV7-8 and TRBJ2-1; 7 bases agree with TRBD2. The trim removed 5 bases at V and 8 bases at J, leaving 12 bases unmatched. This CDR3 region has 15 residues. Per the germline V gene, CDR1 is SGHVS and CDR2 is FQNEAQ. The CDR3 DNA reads TGTGCCAGCAGCCCCCAAGCCGGGACTAACTATGAGCAGTTCTTC. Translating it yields CASSPQAGTNYEQFF.

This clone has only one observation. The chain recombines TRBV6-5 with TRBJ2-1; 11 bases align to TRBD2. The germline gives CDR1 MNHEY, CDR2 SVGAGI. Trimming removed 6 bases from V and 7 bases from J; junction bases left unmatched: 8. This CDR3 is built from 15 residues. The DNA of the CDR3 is TGTGCCAGCAGCCCACTAGCGGGAGTTCGGAATGAGCAGTTCTTC. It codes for CASSPLAGVRNEQFF.

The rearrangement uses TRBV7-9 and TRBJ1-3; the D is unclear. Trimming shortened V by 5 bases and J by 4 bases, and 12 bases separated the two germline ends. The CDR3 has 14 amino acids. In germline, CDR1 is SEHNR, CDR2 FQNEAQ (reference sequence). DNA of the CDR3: TGTGCCAGCAGCCCCCCGCTCCCGGGAAACACCATATATTTT. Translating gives CASSPPLPGNTIYF.

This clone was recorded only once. The CDR3, as DNA: TGTGCCAGTAGTTTGGGGTTTAACACTGAAGCTTTCTTT. It yields the protein CASSLGFNTEAFF. The chain recombines TRBV19 with TRBJ1-1; no firm D call. Trimming stripped 5 bases from V and 2 bases from J, with 9 bases between. The CDR3 covers 13 residues. The germline V gene has CDR1 LNHDA and CDR2 SQIVND (reference sequence).